Below, 16 T cell receptor beta chains from the same sample are listed, as sequenced in a study of early T cells in non-severe SARS-CoV-2 infection. TCRdb independently ran MiXCR on the 5' RACE reads; one entry per CDR3 protein. The table records about 80,000 distinct CDR3 sequences, more than 13% of them present only once. The sample comprised whole blood. The receptors stem from an adult who was a healthcare worker with PCR-confirmed SARS-CoV-2 infection or an uninfected control (not recorded which).

The chain recombines TRBV28 with TRBJ2-7; D gene unclear. CDR3 length equals 11 residues. Germline V lookup: CDR1 MDHEN, CDR2 SYDVKM. The V and J ends lost 3 bases and 3 bases respectively, with 3 bases between them. The CDR3 DNA is TGTGCCAGCAGTTTTTACTACGAGCAGTACTTC. Its translation: CASSFYYEQYF. Supplemented by reference TRBV28 and TRBJ2-7, the full variable domain reads DVKVTQSSRYLVKRTGEKVFLECVQDMDHENMFWYRQDPGLGLRLIYFSYDVKMKEKGDIPEGYSVSREKKERFSLILESASTNQTSMYLCASSFYYEQYFGPGTRLTVT.

A few counts support this clonotype. The chain joins TRBV12-3 or TRBV12-4 to TRBJ1-3; no firm D call. V lost 4 bases to trimming and J lost 0 bases, with 4 bases between them. CDR3 length equals 13 residues. The CDR3 sequence is CASSSASGNTIYF. In DNA, the CDR3 is TGTGCCAGCAGTTCCGCCTCTGGAAACACCATATATTTT.

This clonotype was seen at least ten times. The chain carries TRBV9 and TRBJ2-1; possibly TRBD2 for D (6 bases). CDR3 length: 12 amino acids. The germline V gene has CDR1 SGDLS and CDR2 YYNGEE. V lost 4 bases, J lost 5 bases, and 7 bases lay in between. CDR3 amino acids: CASSWGDNEQFF. The DNA of the CDR3 is TGTGCCAGCAGCTGGGGGGACAATGAGCAGTTCTTC.

This clonotype showed up many times. The gene calls are TRBV27 and TRBJ1-1; the D is unclear. V was clipped by 2 bases and J by 0 bases, with 13 bases between them. Germline loops: CDR1 MNHEY, CDR2 SMNVEV (reference sequence). The CDR3 sequence is 16 residues long. CDR3 bases: TGTGCCAGCAGTTTAAGGTTCGGGCAAGTGAACACTGAAGCTTTCTTT. The encoded protein is CASSLRFGQVNTEAFF.

The chain joins TRBV28 to TRBJ2-3; D is undetermined. The V and J ends lost 6 bases and 2 bases respectively, with 3 bases between them. Germline assignment: CDR1 MDHEN and CDR2 SYDVKM. This CDR3 is 11 amino acids long. Here the CDR3 reads CASRNTDTQYF. The CDR3 nucleotides read TGTGCCAGCAGGAACACAGATACGCAGTATTTT.

There are many counts of this clonotype. The chain combines TRBV18 with TRBJ1-3, with a tentative D call TRBD1 (5 bases). V was trimmed by 5 bases and J by 0 bases, leaving 11 bases between them. The germline V gene has CDR1 KGHSH and CDR2 LQKENI. The CDR3 covers 15 residues. The CDR3, as DNA: TGTGCCAGCTCAGAGGGACGGAACTCTGGAAACACCATATATTTT. This sequence encodes CASSEGRNSGNTIYF.

This chain joins TRBV29-1 and TRBJ2-7; TRBD1 agrees at 7 bases. J lost 4 bases, V lost 5 bases, and 5 bases had no gene match. The CDR3 runs 12 residues. Germline V gene sequence: CDR1 SQVTM, CDR2 ANQGSEA. DNA for the CDR3: TGCAGCGTTCTGGGACAGAGGTACGAGCAGTACTTC. Amino acid sequence: CSVLGQRYEQYF.

This clonotype has just a few counts. This chain joins TRBV5-4 and TRBJ1-2; D is unclear. Per germline, CDR1 SGHNT and CDR2 YYREEE (reference sequence). The V end was cut by 4 bases, the J end by 3 bases, with 19 bases between. The CDR3 has 16 amino acids. CDR3 loop: CASSPTAADGDYGYTF. In nucleotides, the CDR3 is TGTGCCAGCAGCCCGACGGCCGCGGACGGGGACTATGGCTACACCTTC.

The chain employs TRBV23-1 and TRBJ2-7, with 8 bases matching TRBD1. TRBV23-1 is given ORF status, its function remaining uncertain. After removal of 7 bases from V and 2 bases from J, the junction contained 19 bases not matched to a gene. CDR3 length: 18 amino acids. CDR3 bases: TGCGCCAGCAAAGTAAAGGATGACGGACAGGGAATGACCTACGAGCAGTACTTC. It is translated as CASKVKDDGQGMTYEQYF.

The rearrangement links TRBV19 to TRBJ2-5; 8 bases are a match to TRBD2. This CDR3 comprises 16 residues. The V gene's germline CDR1 is LNHDA and CDR2 SQIVND (reference sequence). V trimming: 3 bases; J trimming: 2 bases; junction bases outside the gene matches: 8. DNA of the CDR3: TGTGCCAGTAGTATTCGAGCGGGGGTCCTTCAAGAGACCCAGTACTTC. Its protein product is CASSIRAGVLQETQYF.

This clonotype has a handful of counts. V and J are TRBV29-1 and TRBJ2-1, with 9 bases that match TRBD1. With 1 base clipped from V and 3 bases from J, the junction kept 1 base outside the gene matches. The germline V gene encodes CDR1 SQVTM and CDR2 ANQGSEA. The CDR3 covers 14 residues. The CDR3 is CSVEGGQGYNEQFF. DNA of the CDR3: TGCAGCGTTGAAGGGGGACAGGGCTACAATGAGCAGTTCTTC.

The table lists this clonotype with many counts. This chain joins TRBV5-5 and TRBJ1-1; the D is unclear. The length of the CDR3 is 15 residues. The V gene lost 5 bases and the J gene lost 0 bases, with 14 bases spanning the gap. The germline CDR1 and CDR2 sequences are SGHKS and YYEKEE (reference sequence). The CDR3 DNA sequence: TGTGCCAGCAGGTTCCGAGAACCTTTGAACACTGAAGCTTTCTTT. Protein sequence: CASRFREPLNTEAFF.

The V gene is TRBV7-2, the J gene TRBJ2-7, with 14 bases lining up with TRBD2. Germline V gene lookup returns CDR1 SGHTA and CDR2 FQGNSA. This CDR3 spans 16 amino acids. V lost 4 bases to trimming and J lost 2 bases; unmatched junction nucleotides: 4. The CDR3 nucleotides are TGTGCCAGCAGCTCGGGACTAGCGGGGGCCGCCTACGAGCAGTACTTC. Translation: CASSSGLAGAAYEQYF.

J is TRBJ1-2 and V is TRBV20-1; no definite D call. Germline V gene data show CDR1 as DFQATT and CDR2 as SNEGSKA (reference sequence). V lost 1 base and J lost 2, with 8 bases in between. CDR3 size: 13 residues. Here the CDR3 DNA reads TGCAGTGCTAGAGTTGGCGGGAACTATGGCTACACCTTC. This gives the protein CSARVGGNYGYTF.

This chain connects TRBV5-8 to TRBJ2-1; no definite D call. This CDR3 has 12 amino acids. V dropped 1 base and J dropped 8 bases, with 7 bases sitting between them. Germline-derived CDR1 and CDR2 are SGHTS and YDEGEE. CDR3 sequence reads: CASSLPQDEQFF. CDR3 nucleotides: TGTGCCAGCAGCTTGCCCCAAGATGAGCAGTTCTTC.

This clonotype has at least ten counts. The chain joins TRBV7-9 to TRBJ2-2; perhaps D is TRBD1 or TRBD2 (5 bases each). Germline-derived CDR1 and CDR2 are SEHNR and FQNEAQ (reference sequence). The CDR3 is 14 residues long. V dropped 2 bases and J dropped 5 bases, with 9 bases sitting between them. The CDR3 is CASSLPRETGELFF. As DNA, the CDR3 is TGTGCCAGCAGCTTACCCAGGGAGACCGGGGAGCTGTTTTTT.